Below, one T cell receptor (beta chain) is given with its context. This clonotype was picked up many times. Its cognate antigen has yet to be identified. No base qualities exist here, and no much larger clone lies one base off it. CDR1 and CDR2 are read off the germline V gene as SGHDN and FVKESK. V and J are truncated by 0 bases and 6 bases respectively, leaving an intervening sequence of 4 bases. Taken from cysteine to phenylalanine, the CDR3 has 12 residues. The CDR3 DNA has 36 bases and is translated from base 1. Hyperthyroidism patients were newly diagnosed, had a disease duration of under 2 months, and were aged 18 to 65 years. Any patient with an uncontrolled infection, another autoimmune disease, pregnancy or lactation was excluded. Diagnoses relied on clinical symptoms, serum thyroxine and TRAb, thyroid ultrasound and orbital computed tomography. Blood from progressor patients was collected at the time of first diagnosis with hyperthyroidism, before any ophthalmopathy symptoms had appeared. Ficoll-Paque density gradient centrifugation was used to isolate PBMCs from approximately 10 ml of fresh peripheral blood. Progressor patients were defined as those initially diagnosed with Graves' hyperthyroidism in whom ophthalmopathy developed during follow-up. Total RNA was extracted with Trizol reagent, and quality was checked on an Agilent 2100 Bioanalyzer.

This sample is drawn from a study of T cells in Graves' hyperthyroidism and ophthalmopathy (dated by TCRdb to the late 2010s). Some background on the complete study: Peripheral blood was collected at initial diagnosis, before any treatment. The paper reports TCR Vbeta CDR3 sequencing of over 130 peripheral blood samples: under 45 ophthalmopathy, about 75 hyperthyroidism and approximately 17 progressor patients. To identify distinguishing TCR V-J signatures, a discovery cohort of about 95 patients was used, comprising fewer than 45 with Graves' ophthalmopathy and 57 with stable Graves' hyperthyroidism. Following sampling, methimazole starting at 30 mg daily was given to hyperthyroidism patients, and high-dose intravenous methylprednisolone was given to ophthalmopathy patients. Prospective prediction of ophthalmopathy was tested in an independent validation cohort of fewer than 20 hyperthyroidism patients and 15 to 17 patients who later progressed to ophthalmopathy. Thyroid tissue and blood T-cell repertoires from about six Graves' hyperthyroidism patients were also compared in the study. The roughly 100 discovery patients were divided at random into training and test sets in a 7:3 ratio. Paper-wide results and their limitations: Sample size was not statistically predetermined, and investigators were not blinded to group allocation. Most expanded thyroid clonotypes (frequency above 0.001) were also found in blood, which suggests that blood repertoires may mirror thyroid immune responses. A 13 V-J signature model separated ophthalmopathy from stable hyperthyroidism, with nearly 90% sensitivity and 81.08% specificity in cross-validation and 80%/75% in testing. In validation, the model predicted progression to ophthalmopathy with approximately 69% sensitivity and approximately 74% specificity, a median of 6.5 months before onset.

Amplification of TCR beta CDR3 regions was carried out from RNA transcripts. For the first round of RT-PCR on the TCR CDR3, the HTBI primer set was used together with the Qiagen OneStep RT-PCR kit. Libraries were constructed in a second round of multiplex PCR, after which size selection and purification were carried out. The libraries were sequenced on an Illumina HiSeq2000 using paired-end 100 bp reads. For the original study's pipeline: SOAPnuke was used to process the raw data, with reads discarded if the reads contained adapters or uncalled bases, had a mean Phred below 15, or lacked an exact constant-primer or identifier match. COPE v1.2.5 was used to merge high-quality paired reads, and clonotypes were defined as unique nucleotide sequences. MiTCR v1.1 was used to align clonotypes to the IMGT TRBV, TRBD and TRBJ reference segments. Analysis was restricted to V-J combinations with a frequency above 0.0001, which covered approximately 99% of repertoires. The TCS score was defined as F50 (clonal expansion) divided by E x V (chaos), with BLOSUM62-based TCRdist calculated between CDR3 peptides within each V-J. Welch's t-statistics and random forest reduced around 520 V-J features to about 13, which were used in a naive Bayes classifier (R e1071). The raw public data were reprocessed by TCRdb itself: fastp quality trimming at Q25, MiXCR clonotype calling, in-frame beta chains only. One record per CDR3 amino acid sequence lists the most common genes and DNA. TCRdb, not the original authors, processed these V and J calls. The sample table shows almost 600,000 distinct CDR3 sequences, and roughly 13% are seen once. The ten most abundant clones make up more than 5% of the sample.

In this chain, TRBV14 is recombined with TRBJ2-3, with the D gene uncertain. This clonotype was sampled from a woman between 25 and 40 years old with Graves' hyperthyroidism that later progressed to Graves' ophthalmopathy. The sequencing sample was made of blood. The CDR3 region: CASSQEGDTQYF. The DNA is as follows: TGTGCCAGCAGCCAAGAGGGGGATACGCAGTATTTT.